This TCR beta chain was retrieved from a study of T-cell memory formation after mild COVID-19. About the research overall: Largely donor-specific sequence clusters came from a couple of donors. Whole-study results and caveats: Those CD4+ clones that contracted were mainly in CM and EM (CD8+ ones in EMRA). Cross-reactive memory appears to have joined, as suggested by some responding clones showing up in pre-infection memory.

Of note for this clonotype: Its antigen is still unknown.

V was clipped by 1 base and J by 6 bases, with 16 bases between them. The CDR3 length is 15 residues. Germline lookup yields CDR1 SGHKS and CDR2 YYEKEE (reference sequence). The authors produced TCR alpha and TCR beta cDNA libraries with sample barcodes and UMIs by 5'RACE using constant-segment primers. MiXCR, applied by TCRdb to the 5' RACE reads, yields one record per CDR3 protein. The table lists roughly 170,000 distinct CDR3 sequences, roughly a fifth of them singletons. The gene calls are TRBV5-5 and TRBJ1-1; no firm D call. The sequencing input was PBMCs or a T cell subset sorted from them (not recorded which). The receptor was derived from an adult woman who had mild COVID-19 (a few samples of this study predate the infection). Cell type and time point are not known. This CDR3 reads CASSLWDRPGSEAFF. In DNA form, the CDR3 reads TGTGCCAGCAGCTTGTGGGATCGTCCCGGCTCTGAAGCTTTCTTT.